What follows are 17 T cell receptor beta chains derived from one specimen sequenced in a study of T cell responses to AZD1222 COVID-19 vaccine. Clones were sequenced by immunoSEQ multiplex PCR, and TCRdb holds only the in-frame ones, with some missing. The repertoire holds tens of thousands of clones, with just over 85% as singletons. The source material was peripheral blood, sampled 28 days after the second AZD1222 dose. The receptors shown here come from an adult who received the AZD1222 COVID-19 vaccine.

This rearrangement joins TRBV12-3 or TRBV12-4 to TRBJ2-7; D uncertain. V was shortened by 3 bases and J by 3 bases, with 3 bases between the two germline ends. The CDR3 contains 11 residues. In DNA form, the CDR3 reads TGTGCCAGCAGTTTCGACTACGAGCAGTACTTC. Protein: CASSFDYEQYF.

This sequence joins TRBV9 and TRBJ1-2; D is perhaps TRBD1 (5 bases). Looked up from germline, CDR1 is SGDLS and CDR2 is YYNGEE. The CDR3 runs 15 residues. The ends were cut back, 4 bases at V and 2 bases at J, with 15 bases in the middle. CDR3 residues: CASSPSGGINYGYTF. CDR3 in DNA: TGTGCCAGCAGCCCGTCCGGGGGGATAAACTATGGCTACACCTTC.

The CDR3 bases are TGCAGTGCTAGTAAGGGGGCGCATAGTCAGCCCCAGCATTTT. It translates to CSASKGAHSQPQHF. This rearrangement joins TRBV20-1 to TRBJ1-5; TRBD1 matches at 7 bases. This CDR3 is built from 14 residues. Unmatched junction bases numbered 8, after V lost 3 bases and J lost 6 bases. The germline gives CDR1 DFQATT, CDR2 SNEGSKA (reference sequence).

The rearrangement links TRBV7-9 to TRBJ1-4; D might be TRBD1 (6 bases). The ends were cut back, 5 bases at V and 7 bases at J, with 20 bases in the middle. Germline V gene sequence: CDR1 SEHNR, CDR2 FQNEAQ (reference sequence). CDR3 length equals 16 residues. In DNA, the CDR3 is TGTGCCAGCAGCCAATCAGCAGGCACAGGGTCTGAAAAACTGTTTTTT. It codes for CASSQSAGTGSEKLFF.

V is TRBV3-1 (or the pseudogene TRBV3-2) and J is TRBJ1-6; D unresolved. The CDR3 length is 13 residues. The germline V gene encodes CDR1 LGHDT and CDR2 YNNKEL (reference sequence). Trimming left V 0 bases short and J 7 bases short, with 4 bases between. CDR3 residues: CASSQDGNSPLHF. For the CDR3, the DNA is TGTGCCAGCAGCCAAGACGGGAATTCACCCCTCCACTTT.

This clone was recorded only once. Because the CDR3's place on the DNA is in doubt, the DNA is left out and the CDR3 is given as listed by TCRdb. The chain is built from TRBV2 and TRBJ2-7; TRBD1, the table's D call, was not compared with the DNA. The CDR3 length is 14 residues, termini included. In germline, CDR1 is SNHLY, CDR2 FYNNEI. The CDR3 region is CASSSGQGNYEQYF.

CDR3 loop: CASSQVSSGANVLTF. As DNA, the CDR3 is TGTGCCAGCAGCCAAGTGTCCTCTGGGGCCAACGTCCTGACTTTC. The V call is TRBV3-1 (or the pseudogene TRBV3-2), the J call TRBJ2-6; no reliable D call. V lost 1 base, J lost 0 bases, and 4 bases lay in between. This CDR3 region has 15 residues. Germline V gene data show CDR1 as LGHDT and CDR2 as YNNKEL (reference sequence).

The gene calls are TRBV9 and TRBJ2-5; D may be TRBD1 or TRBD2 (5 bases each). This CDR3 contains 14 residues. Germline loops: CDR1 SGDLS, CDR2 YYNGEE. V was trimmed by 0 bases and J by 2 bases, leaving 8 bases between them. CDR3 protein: CASSVGWGQETQYF. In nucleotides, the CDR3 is TGTGCCAGCAGCGTAGGATGGGGGCAAGAGACCCAGTACTTC.

Written as DNA, the CDR3 is TGCGCCAGCAGCCCGTCTAGCGGGAGATCCGGGGAGCTGTTTTTT. This sequence encodes CASSPSSGRSGELFF. The V and J genes are TRBV5-1 and TRBJ2-2, with 10 bases matching TRBD2. Trimming removed 4 bases from V and 6 bases from J; junction bases left unmatched: 6. From germline, CDR1 is SGHRS and CDR2 YFSETQ. This CDR3 is 15 amino acids long.

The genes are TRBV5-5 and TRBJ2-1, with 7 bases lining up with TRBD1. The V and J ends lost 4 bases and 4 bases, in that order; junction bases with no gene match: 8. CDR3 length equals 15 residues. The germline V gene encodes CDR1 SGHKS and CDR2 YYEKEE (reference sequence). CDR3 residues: CASSTGTVIYNEQFF. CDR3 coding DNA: TGTGCCAGCAGCACCGGGACAGTGATATACAATGAGCAGTTCTTC.

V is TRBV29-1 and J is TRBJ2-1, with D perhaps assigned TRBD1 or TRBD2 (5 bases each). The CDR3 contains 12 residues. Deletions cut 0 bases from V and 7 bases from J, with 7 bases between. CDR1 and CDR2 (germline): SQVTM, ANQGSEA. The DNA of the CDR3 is TGCAGCGTTGAAGATGGGGGAAATGAGCAGTTCTTC. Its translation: CSVEDGGNEQFF.

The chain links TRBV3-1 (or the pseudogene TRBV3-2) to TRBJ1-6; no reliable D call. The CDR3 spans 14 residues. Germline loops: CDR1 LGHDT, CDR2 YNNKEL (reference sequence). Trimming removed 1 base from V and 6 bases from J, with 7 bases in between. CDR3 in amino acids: CASSQAQRNSPLHF. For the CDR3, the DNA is TGTGCCAGCAGCCAAGCACAGCGTAATTCACCCCTCCACTTT.

CDR3 coding DNA: TGTGCCAGTAAGGGAAACGGCGATCGCTACGAGCAGTACTTC. Translation gives CASKGNGDRYEQYF. The chain joins TRBV19 to TRBJ2-7; D gene uncertain. CDR3 length: 14 residues. Trimming cost V 7 bases and J 3 bases, with 16 bases left between them. The germline gives CDR1 LNHDA, CDR2 SQIVND (reference sequence). The variable domain in full, completed from reference TRBV19 and TRBJ2-7, reads DGGITQSPKYLFRKEGQNVTLSCEQNLNHDAMYWYRQDPGQGLRLIYYSQIVNDFQKGDIAEGYSVSREKKESFPLTVTSAQKNPTAFYLCASKGNGDRYEQYFGPGTRLTVT.

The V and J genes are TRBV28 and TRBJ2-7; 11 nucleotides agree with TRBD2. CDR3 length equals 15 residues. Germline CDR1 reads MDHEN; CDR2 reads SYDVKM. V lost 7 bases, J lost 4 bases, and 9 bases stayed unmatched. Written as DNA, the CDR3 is TGTGCCAGCATGAAGGGTAGCGGGAGGGCTTACGAGCAGTACTTC. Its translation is CASMKGSGRAYEQYF.

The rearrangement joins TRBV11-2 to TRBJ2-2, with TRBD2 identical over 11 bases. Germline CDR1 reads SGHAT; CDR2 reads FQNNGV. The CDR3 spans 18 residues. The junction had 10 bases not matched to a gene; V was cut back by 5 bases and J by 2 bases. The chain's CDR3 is CASSLLPTSGINTGELFF. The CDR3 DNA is TGTGCCAGCAGCCTCCTACCGACTAGCGGGATCAACACCGGGGAGCTGTTTTTT.

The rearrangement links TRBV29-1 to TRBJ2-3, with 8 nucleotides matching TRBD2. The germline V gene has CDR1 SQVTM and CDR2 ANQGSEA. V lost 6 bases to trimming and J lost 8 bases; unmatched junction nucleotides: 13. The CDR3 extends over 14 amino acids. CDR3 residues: CSVQPPGGPGTQYF. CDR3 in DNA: TGCAGCGTCCAACCACCGGGGGGGCCAGGTACGCAGTATTTT.

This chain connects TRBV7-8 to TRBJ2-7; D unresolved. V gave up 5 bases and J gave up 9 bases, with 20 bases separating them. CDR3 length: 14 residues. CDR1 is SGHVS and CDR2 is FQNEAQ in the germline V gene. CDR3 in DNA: TGTGCCAGCAGCGGCTCGACGCCCGGCGTGGGGCAGTACTTC. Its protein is CASSGSTPGVGQYF.